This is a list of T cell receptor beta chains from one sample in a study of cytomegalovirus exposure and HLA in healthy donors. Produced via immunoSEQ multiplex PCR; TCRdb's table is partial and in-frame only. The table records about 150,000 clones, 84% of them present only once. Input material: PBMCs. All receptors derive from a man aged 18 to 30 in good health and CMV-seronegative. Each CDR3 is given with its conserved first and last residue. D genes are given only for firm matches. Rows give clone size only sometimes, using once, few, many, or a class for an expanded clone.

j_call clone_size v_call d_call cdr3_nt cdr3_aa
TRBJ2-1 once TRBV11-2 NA TGTGCCAGCACGTCGGGGGGCGGGGGCAATGAGCAGTTCTTC CASTSGGGGNEQFF
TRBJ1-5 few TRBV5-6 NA TGTGCCAGCAGCTACAGGGTCGGGGCCCAGCATTTT CASSYRVGAQHF
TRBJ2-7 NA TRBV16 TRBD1 TGTGCCAGCAGCCAATCCCCGGGACAGCTCTCCTACGAGCAGTACTTC CASSQSPGQLSYEQYF
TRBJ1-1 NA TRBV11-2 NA TGTGCCAGCAGTCTAGAGTCAGTGGCCGCTCGGGAAGCTTTCTTT CASSLESVAAREAFF
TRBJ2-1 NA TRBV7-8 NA TGTGCCAGCAGCCCTAGACAGAGCTCCTACAATGAGCAGTTCTTC CASSPRQSSYNEQFF
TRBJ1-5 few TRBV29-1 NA TGCAGCGTTGTATTGTCTGGAGGGGGCAATCAGCCCCAGCATTTT CSVVLSGGGNQPQHF
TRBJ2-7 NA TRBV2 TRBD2 TGTGCCAGCAGCAACGGGGGGGGGCTTTTCGGAGAGCAGTACTTC CASSNGGGLFGEQYF
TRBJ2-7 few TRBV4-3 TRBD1 TGCGCCAGCAGCCACTCCGCGACAGGGGAGACCTACGAGCAGTACTTC CASSHSATGETYEQYF
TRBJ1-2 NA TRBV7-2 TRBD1 TGTGCCAGCAGCCAACAAGCCGGGACAGTCTATGGCTACACCTTC CASSQQAGTVYGYTF
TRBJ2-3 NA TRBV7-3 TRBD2 TGTGCCAGCAGCTTAACACTAGCGGGACCCACAGATACGCAGTATTTT CASSLTLAGPTDTQYF
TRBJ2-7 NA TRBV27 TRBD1 TGTGCCAGCAGTAATGGGGACAGATACGAGCAGTACTTC CASSNGDRYEQYF
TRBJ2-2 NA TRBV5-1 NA TGCGCCAGCAGCTTGGATCGCGGGGAGCTGTTTTTT CASSLDRGELFF
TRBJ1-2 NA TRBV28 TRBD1 TGTGCCAGCAGTTCAGGGACAGGGATCTATGGCTACACCTTC CASSSGTGIYGYTF
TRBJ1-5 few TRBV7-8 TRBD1 TGTGCCAGCAGCAAAAGACAGGGTCAGCCCCAGCATTTT CASSKRQGQPQHF
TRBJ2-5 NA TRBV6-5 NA TGTGCCAGCAGAGAGCAAGAGACCCAGTACTTC CASREQETQYF
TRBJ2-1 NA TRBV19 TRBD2 TGTGCCAGTAGCAGACTAGCAGCCGGCAATGAGCAGTTCTTC CASSRLAAGNEQFF
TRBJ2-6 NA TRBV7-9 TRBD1 TGTGCCAGCAGTCGCCGGGACAGGGAGCCTGGGGCCAACGTCCTGACTTTC CASSRRDREPGANVLTF
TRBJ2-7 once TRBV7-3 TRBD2 TGTGCCAGCAGCTTAACGGCCGGCACTAGCGATTACGAGCAGTACTTC CASSLTAGTSDYEQYF
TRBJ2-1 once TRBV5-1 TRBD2 TGCGCCAGCAGCTTGCTCAGCGGGGGGTACAATGAGCAGTTCTTC CASSLLSGGYNEQFF
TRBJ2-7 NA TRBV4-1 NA TGCGCCAGCAGCCAGGGCAGGACAGTCCTCTACGAGCAGTACTTC CASSQGRTVLYEQYF
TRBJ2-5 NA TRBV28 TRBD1 TGTGCCAGCAGTTCCGGGACAGTCCAAGAGACCCAGTACTTC CASSSGTVQETQYF
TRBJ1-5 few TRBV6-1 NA TGTGCCAGCCAGGAGGTCCTTGGGCAGCCCCAGCATTTT CASQEVLGQPQHF
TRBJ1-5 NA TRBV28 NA TGTGCCAGCAGTTCCCCTCGGTATGGGAGAGAGGATCAGCCCCAGCATTTT CASSSPRYGREDQPQHF
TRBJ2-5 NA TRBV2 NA TGTGCCAGTAAACCCAGGGACACACCAGAGACCCAGTACTTC CASKPRDTPETQYF
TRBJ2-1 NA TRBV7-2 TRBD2 TGTGCCAGCAGCTTAGGGCCGAGATCGGGAGGCTCCTACAATGAGCAGTTCTTC CASSLGPRSGGSYNEQFF
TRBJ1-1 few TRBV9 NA TGTGCCAGCAGCCCAGCGGACAGTAACACTGAAGCTTTCTTT CASSPADSNTEAFF
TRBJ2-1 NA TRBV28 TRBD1 TGTGCCAGCAGTCCTCCGCAACCGGGACAGGGCTCCTACAATGAGCAGTTCTTC CASSPPQPGQGSYNEQFF
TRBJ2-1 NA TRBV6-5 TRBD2 TGTGCCAGCAGTAAGTCCGGGGGGGAGCAGTTCTTC CASSKSGGEQFF